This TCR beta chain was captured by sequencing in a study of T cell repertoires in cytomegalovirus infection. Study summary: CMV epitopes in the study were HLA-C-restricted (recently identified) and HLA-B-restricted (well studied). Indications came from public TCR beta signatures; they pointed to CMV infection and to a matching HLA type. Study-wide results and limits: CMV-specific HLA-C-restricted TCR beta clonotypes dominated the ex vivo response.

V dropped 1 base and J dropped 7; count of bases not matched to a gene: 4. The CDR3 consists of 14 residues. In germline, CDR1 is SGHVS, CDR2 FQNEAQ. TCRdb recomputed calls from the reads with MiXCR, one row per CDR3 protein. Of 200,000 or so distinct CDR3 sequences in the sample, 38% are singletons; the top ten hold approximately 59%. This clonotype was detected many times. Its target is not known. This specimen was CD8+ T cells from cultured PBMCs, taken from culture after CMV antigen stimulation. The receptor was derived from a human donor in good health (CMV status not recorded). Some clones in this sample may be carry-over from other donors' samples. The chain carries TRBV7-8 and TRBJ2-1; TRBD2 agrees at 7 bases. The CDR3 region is CASSLVAGSNEQFF. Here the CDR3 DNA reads TGTGCCAGCAGCTTAGTAGCGGGTAGTAATGAGCAGTTCTTC.